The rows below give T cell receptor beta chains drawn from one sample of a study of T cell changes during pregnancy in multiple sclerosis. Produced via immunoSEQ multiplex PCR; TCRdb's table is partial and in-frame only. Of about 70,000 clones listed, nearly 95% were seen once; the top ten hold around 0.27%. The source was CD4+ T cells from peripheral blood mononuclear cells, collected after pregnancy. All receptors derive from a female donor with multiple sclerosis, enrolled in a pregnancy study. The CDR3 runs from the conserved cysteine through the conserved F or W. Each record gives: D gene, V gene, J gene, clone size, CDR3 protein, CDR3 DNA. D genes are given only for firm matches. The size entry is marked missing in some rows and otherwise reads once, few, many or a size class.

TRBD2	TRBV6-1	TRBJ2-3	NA	CASSALAGGSTDTQYF	TGTGCCAGCAGTGCCCTCGCGGGGGGCAGCACAGATACGCAGTATTTT
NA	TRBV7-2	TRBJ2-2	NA	CASSLGPGASGGELFF	TGTGCCAGCAGCTTAGGTCCAGGGGCCTCGGGCGGGGAGCTGTTTTTT
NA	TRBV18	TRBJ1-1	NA	CASSKFRMGGQDSEAFF	TGTGCCAGCTCCAAATTCCGTATGGGGGGGCAGGACTCTGAAGCTTTCTTT
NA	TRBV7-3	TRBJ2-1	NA	CASPLSLGPGFYNEQFF	TGTGCCAGCCCCTTATCTCTGGGGCCCGGTTTCTACAATGAGCAGTTCTTC
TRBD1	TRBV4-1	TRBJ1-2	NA	CASSLQDRGSGGYTF	TGCGCCAGCAGCCTTCAGGACAGGGGGTCAGGCGGCTACACCTTC
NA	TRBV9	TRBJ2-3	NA	CASSVSSHTDTQYF	TGTGCCAGCAGCGTATCTAGCCACACAGATACGCAGTATTTT
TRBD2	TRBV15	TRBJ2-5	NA	CATSPLAGGLGETQYF	TGTGCCACCAGCCCGCTAGCGGGGGGACTGGGGGAGACCCAGTACTTC
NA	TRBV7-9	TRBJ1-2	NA	CASSSYNPARWTNYGYTF	TGTGCCAGCAGCTCCTATAACCCCGCCAGGTGGACTAACTATGGCTACACCTTC
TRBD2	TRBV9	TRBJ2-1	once	CASSVVVAGNEQFF	TGTGCCAGCAGCGTAGTGGTAGCGGGGAACGAGCAGTTCTTC
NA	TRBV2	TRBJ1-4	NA	CASTISTVEKLFF	TGTGCCAGCACCATTTCGACAGTTGAAAAACTGTTTTTT
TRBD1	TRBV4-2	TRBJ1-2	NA	CASSQDSATGDGYTF	TGTGCCAGCAGCCAAGATTCGGCGACAGGGGATGGCTACACCTTC
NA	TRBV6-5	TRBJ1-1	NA	CASSYNRNTEAFF	TGTGCCAGCAGTTACAACAGAAACACTGAAGCTTTCTTT
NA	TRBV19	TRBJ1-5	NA	CATRPQGNQPQHF	TGTGCCACCAGACCACAGGGTAATCAGCCCCAGCATTTT
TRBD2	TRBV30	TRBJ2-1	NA	CAWGAWTSGRENEQFF	TGTGCCTGGGGGGCCTGGACTAGCGGGAGAGAAAATGAGCAGTTCTTC
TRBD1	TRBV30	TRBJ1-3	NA	CATSGGFSGNTIYF	TGTGCCACCTCAGGGGGTTTCTCTGGAAACACCATATATTTT
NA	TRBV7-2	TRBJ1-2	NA	CASSFRDTPNYGYTF	TGTGCCAGCAGCTTCCGGGACACCCCTAACTATGGCTACACCTTC
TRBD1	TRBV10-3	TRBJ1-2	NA	CATLDRGRDYGYTF	TGTGCCACCCTCGACAGGGGGCGCGACTATGGCTACACCTTC
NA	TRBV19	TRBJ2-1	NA	CATGRVAYNEQFF	TGTGCCACCGGCAGGGTAGCCTACAATGAGCAGTTCTTC
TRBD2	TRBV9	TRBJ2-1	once	CASSVTSGRGTEQFF	TGTGCCAGCAGCGTAACGAGCGGGAGGGGCACTGAGCAGTTCTTC
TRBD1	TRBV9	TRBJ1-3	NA	CASSVVAGGGNTIYF	TGTGCCAGCAGCGTAGTAGCAGGGGGTGGAAACACCATATATTTT
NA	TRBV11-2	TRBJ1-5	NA	CASSLDNSNQPQHF	TGTGCCAGCAGCTTAGACAATAGCAATCAGCCCCAGCATTTT
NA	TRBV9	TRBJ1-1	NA	CASSPSGGGFWNTEAFF	TGTGCCAGCAGCCCCAGCGGGGGGGGTTTTTGGAACACTGAAGCTTTCTTT
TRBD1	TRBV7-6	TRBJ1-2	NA	CASSFGTGGYGYTF	TGTGCCAGCAGCTTCGGGACAGGGGGCTATGGCTACACCTTC
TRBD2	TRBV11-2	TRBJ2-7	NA	CASKGGGSYEQYF	TGTGCCAGCAAGGGCGGGGGTTCCTACGAGCAGTACTTC
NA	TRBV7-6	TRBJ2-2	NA	CASRPIGRSGELFF	TGTGCCAGCAGGCCGATAGGGAGGTCCGGGGAGCTGTTTTTT
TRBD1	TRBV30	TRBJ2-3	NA	CAWSNQGADTQYF	TGTGCCTGGAGTAACCAGGGGGCTGATACGCAGTATTTT
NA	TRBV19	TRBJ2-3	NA	CASSRFRREGDTQYF	TGTGCCAGTAGTCGGTTCAGGCGGGAAGGAGATACGCAGTATTTT
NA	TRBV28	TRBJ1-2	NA	CASSSHTGIYGYTF	TGTGCCAGCAGTTCCCATACAGGGATCTATGGCTACACCTTC